These 21 T cell receptor beta chains came from one sample sequenced in a study of cytomegalovirus exposure and HLA in healthy donors. PCR used 60 Vbeta primers and 13 Jbeta primers. Clones were read by immunoSEQ multiplex PCR, and TCRdb kept only the in-frame ones, dropping some. Among under 300,000 clones listed, roughly 85% were seen once. Material for sequencing was PBMCs. Receptor source: a man aged 35-49 years in good health and CMV-seropositive.

The CDR3 spells CASSSGTSGTNEQFF. The CDR3 DNA sequence: TGTGCCAGCAGCTCCGGGACTAGCGGTACGAATGAGCAGTTCTTC. V gene TRBV7-2 combines with J gene TRBJ2-1; 11 positions agree with TRBD2. Germline V CDR1 and CDR2: SGHTA, FQGNSA. This CDR3 contains 15 residues. V shed 4 bases and J 7 bases; nucleotides not matched to a gene: 6.

V and J are TRBV7-9 and TRBJ1-1; 11 bases fit TRBD1. This CDR3 has 16 residues. The ends lost 3 bases at V and 3 bases at J; junction bases unmatched: 6. Germline CDR1 is SEHNR and CDR2 is FQNEAQ (reference sequence). Here the CDR3 reads CASSFRTGGRDTEAFF. The CDR3 coding sequence is TGTGCCAGCAGCTTCCGGACAGGGGGCAGAGACACTGAAGCTTTCTTT.

CDR3 bases: TGCGCCAGCAGCCCAGGACAGGGGCCACTCTCTGGGGCCAACGTCCTGACTTTC. Translating it yields CASSPGQGPLSGANVLTF. This sequence joins TRBV4-1 and TRBJ2-6, with TRBD1 matching 9 bases. There are 18 residues in the CDR3. The germline gives CDR1 MGHRA, CDR2 YSYEKL. The junction had 7 bases not matched to a gene; V was cut back by 4 bases and J by 0 bases.

The rearrangement joins TRBV12-5 to TRBJ1-3, with D possibly TRBD1 on 6 matching bases. The V gene lost 4 bases and the J gene lost 9 bases, with 22 bases spanning the gap. This CDR3 is built from 16 residues. CDR1 and CDR2 from the germline V gene are LGHNT and FRNRAP. The CDR3 region has the DNA TGTGCTAGTGGTTACCAGTCGGACAGTGGTTCGGGCACCATATATTTT. Encoded protein: CASGYQSDSGSGTIYF.

This clone came up once. This chain links TRBV28 with TRBJ1-3, with 7 bases fitting TRBD1. Germline V CDR1 and CDR2: MDHEN, SYDVKM. The CDR3 runs 16 residues. Trimming cost V 2 bases and J 4 bases; bases outside gene matches: 8. The chain's CDR3 is CASSLSPTGVGNTIYF. Written as DNA, the CDR3 is TGTGCCAGCAGTTTAAGCCCTACAGGGGTCGGAAACACCATATATTTT.

CDR3 in DNA: TGTGCCAGCAGCCAAGAGAAGGGGCGCAACTATGGCTACACCTTC. It codes for CASSQEKGRNYGYTF. V is TRBV4-2 and J is TRBJ1-2, with a possible D match to TRBD1 (5 bases). Germline assignment: CDR1 LGHNA and CDR2 YNFKEQ. This CDR3 comprises 15 residues. V lost 0 bases and J lost 2, with 10 bases in between.

This chain uses TRBV11-2 with TRBJ2-7, with 12 nucleotides matching TRBD2. The CDR3 length is 16 residues. The germline CDR1 and CDR2 sequences are SGHAT and FQNNGV. V lost 5 bases and J lost 4; bases outside the gene matches: 9. DNA of the CDR3: TGTGCCAGCAGCCCCCGGTCTAGCGGGAGGGGATACGAGCAGTACTTC. The encoded protein is CASSPRSSGRGYEQYF.

V is TRBV19 and J is TRBJ2-1, with D possibly being TRBD2 (6 bases). The germline V gene has CDR1 LNHDA and CDR2 SQIVND (reference sequence). Trimming stripped 5 bases from V and 7 bases from J, with 12 bases between. CDR3 length equals 13 residues. The CDR3 DNA follows: TGTGCCAGTAGTCCCGGGGGAGCTAATGAGCAGTTCTTC. Translated: CASSPGGANEQFF.

Notes on this clone: A read error may produce the germline difference seen at one junction end. This chain connects TRBV7-9 to TRBJ2-7; TRBD2 is a possible D gene (6 bases). Germline V CDR1 and CDR2: SEHNR, FQNEAQ (reference sequence). This CDR3 is built from 15 residues. The CDR3 loop is CSSSPPGGGSYEQYF. CDR3 DNA sequence: TGTTCCAGCAGCCCCCCCGGGGGAGGCTCCTACGAGCAGTACTTC. The full variable domain, with the rest looked up from reference TRBV7-9 and TRBJ2-7, is DTGVSQNPRHKITKRGQNVTFRCDPISEHNRLYWYRQTLGQGPEFLTYFQNEAQLEKSRLLSDRFSAERPKGSFSTLEIQRTEQGDSAMYLCSSSPPGGGSYEQYFGPGTRLTVT.

The CDR3 here is CASSPGQTYYGYTF. CDR3 coding DNA: TGTGCCAGCTCGCCGGGACAGACATACTATGGCTACACCTTC. The rearrangement uses TRBV19 and TRBJ1-2; 7 bases match TRBD1. Germline V CDR1 and CDR2: LNHDA, SQIVND (reference sequence). Trimming cost V 9 bases and J 3 bases; bases outside gene matches: 10. The CDR3 contains 14 residues.

The genes are TRBV7-9 and TRBJ2-5; 7 bases map to TRBD2. V lost 3 bases and J lost 4; bases outside the gene matches: 17. This CDR3 contains 18 residues. Germline V CDR1 and CDR2: SEHNR, FQNEAQ (reference sequence). DNA for the CDR3: TGTGCCAGCAGCTTGGACCGGGACTATCCTTCCCCTGGAGAGACCCAGTACTTC. Amino acids: CASSLDRDYPSPGETQYF.

The chain has TRBV9 and TRBJ1-1; 9 nucleotides match TRBD1. Trimming removed 4 bases from V and 3 bases from J; junction bases left unmatched: 7. CDR3 size: 15 residues. The germline V gene encodes CDR1 SGDLS and CDR2 YYNGEE. The CDR3 nucleotides are TGTGCCAGCAGCTCCGGACAGGGGCGGGACACTGAAGCTTTCTTT. This codes for CASSSGQGRDTEAFF.

V gene TRBV28 combines with J gene TRBJ1-2, with 9 bases identical to TRBD1. The CDR3 has 17 amino acids. The germline V gene encodes CDR1 MDHEN and CDR2 SYDVKM. Losses at the gene ends were 5 bases for V and 1 base for J; bases not matched to a gene: 11. The DNA of the CDR3 is TGTGCCAGCAGTACCACTAAACAGGGGGCCCTTAACTATGGCTACACCTTC. The encoded protein is CASSTTKQGALNYGYTF.

CDR3: CASSLSLAGGGDTQYF. The CDR3 DNA follows: TGTGCCAGCAGCCTGTCACTAGCGGGAGGGGGAGATACGCAGTATTTT. The genes are TRBV5-4 and TRBJ2-3; TRBD2 agrees at 13 bases. CDR3 length: 16 amino acids. Germline values: CDR1 SGHNT, CDR2 YYREEE (reference sequence). The junction had 7 bases not matched to a gene; V was cut back by 4 bases and J by 5 bases.

The rearrangement links TRBV29-1 to TRBJ2-3; 8 bases are a match to TRBD2. CDR1 and CDR2 from the germline V gene are SQVTM and ANQGSEA. V dropped 5 bases and J dropped 3; count of bases not matched to a gene: 4. The CDR3 spans 13 residues. The CDR3 here is CSVTGGVTDTQYF. CDR3 sequence (DNA): TGCAGCGTTACGGGAGGGGTAACAGATACGCAGTATTTT.

The genes are TRBV5-1 and TRBJ2-5; tentative D call: TRBD1 (6 bases). This CDR3 contains 15 residues. Germline V gene lookup returns CDR1 SGHRS and CDR2 YFSETQ. Between the trimmed V and J ends, which lost 0 bases and 4 bases, there was a span of 13 bases. The DNA of the CDR3 is TGCGCCAGCAGCTTGGCTGGGGCAGGGGCAGAGACCCAGTACTTC. Translation: CASSLAGAGAETQYF.

V gene TRBV5-6 combines with J gene TRBJ1-2; D is possibly TRBD1 (5 bases). CDR3 size: 14 residues. Germline loops: CDR1 SGHDT, CDR2 YYEEEE. Trimming cost V 0 bases and J 2 bases, with 8 bases left between them. CDR3 loop: CASSLEGVNYGYTF. DNA for the CDR3: TGTGCCAGCAGCTTGGAAGGGGTGAACTATGGCTACACCTTC.

CDR3 loop: CASSSEEGFGYEQYF. CDR3 DNA: TGTGCCAGCAGCTCCGAGGAGGGTTTCGGCTACGAGCAGTACTTC. V gene TRBV7-9 combines with J gene TRBJ2-7, with TRBD2 as a possible D gene (6 bases). Trimming pared 4 bases from V and 3 bases from J, leaving 16 bases between. CDR3 length equals 15 residues. Germline CDR1 and CDR2: SEHNR and FQNEAQ (reference sequence).

This clone was detected once. The genes are TRBV18 and TRBJ2-7, with TRBD2 matching 14 bases. This CDR3 contains 17 residues. V lost 0 bases, J lost 3 bases, and 4 bases stayed unmatched. The germline CDR1 and CDR2 sequences are KGHSH and LQKENI. The CDR3 reads CASSPPLTSGRDYEQYF. DNA of the CDR3: TGTGCCAGCTCACCACCGCTGACTAGCGGGAGGGACTACGAGCAGTACTTC.

The chain carries TRBV7-9 and TRBJ1-5; 8 nucleotides match TRBD1. The CDR3 is 15 amino acids. From germline, CDR1 is SEHNR and CDR2 FQNEAQ (reference sequence). The J segment lost 3 bases and the V segment lost 4 bases, leaving 5 bases of the junction unmatched. CDR3 DNA sequence: TGTGCCAGCAGCTCGACGACAGGGGACAATCAGCCCCAGCATTTT. Translation: CASSSTTGDNQPQHF.

The rearrangement uses TRBV7-2 and TRBJ2-7; TRBD1 matches 7 bases. CDR1 is SGHTA and CDR2 is FQGNSA in the germline V gene. The trim removed 6 bases at V and 6 bases at J, leaving 8 bases unmatched. This CDR3 is 13 amino acids long. CDR3 DNA: TGTGCCAGCAGTTGGGCCCCAGGGGGCGAGCAGTACTTC. Translation gives CASSWAPGGEQYF.